These 14 T cell receptor beta chains came from one sample sequenced in a study of blood T cell repertoires in COVID-19 (dated by TCRdb to the early 2020s). Libraries were constructed by the immunoSEQ multiplex PCR assay. TCRdb carries this immuneACCESS record with in-frame sequences only. Its versions omit some clonotypes, under half of them owing to an unresolved V gene in the studies checked, with the rest unexplained. The sample profile shows approximately 74,000 clones; approximately 83% of them were found once. Of the sample, more than 2.5% falls within the top ten clones. Sample: peripheral blood. These receptor sequences come from a man aged 80 or over with active or convalescent COVID-19.

In this sample, this clone turned up a few times. The CDR3 nucleotides are TGTGCCAGCAGTGAATCTTGGGCAGGCACTGAAGCTTTCTTT. Protein product: CASSESWAGTEAFF. V and J are TRBV25-1 and TRBJ1-1; D gene ambiguous. CDR1 MGHDK and CDR2 SYGVNS come from the germline V gene. This CDR3 contains 14 residues. The V and J ends lost 1 base and 4 bases respectively, with 10 bases between them.

This chain joins TRBV14 and TRBJ1-1; 12 nucleotides match TRBD1. The J segment lost 2 bases and the V segment lost 4 bases, leaving 8 bases of the junction unmatched. The CDR3 spans 17 residues. CDR1 is SGHDN and CDR2 is FVKESK in the germline V gene. The CDR3 sequence: CASSPRGTGGRNTEAFF. Here the CDR3 DNA reads TGTGCCAGCAGCCCTCGGGGGACAGGGGGCAGAAACACTGAAGCTTTCTTT.

The gene calls are TRBV28 and TRBJ2-5; possibly TRBD2 for D (8 bases). Per the germline V gene, CDR1 is MDHEN and CDR2 is SYDVKM. The CDR3 is 18 amino acids. V was clipped by 5 bases and J by 10 bases, with 32 bases between them. CDR3 in DNA: TGTGCCAGCAGTGTGGGGACAGTGATACCCAGCGGGAGCGAAGGCCAGTACTTC. It codes for CASSVGTVIPSGSEGQYF. Drawing the rest from reference TRBV28 and TRBJ2-5, the complete variable domain is DVKVTQSSRYLVKRTGEKVFLECVQDMDHENMFWYRQDPGLGLRLIYFSYDVKMKEKGDIPEGYSVSREKKERFSLILESASTNQTSMYLCASSVGTVIPSGSEGQYFGPGTRLLVL.

V is TRBV15 and J is TRBJ2-7; 7 nucleotides match TRBD1. V trimming: 1 base; J trimming: 2 bases; junction bases outside the gene matches: 5. This CDR3 has 15 amino acids. Looked up from germline, CDR1 is LNHNV and CDR2 is YYDKDF (reference sequence). CDR3 sequence (DNA): TGTGCCACCAGCAGAGCTGCGACAGGGCCCTACGAGCAGTACTTC. Amino acid sequence: CATSRAATGPYEQYF.

The rearrangement joins TRBV27 to TRBJ2-2; 11 bases agree with TRBD2. The V segment lost 5 bases and the J segment 1 base; nucleotides outside the gene matches: 12. From germline, CDR1 is MNHEY and CDR2 SMNVEV (reference sequence). The CDR3 has 19 amino acids. DNA of the CDR3: TGTGCCAGCAGTCGAGTCTTAATAGCGGGAGGGCGGAACACCGGGGAGCTGTTTTTT. Translated: CASSRVLIAGGRNTGELFF.

V usage is TRBV9 and J usage is TRBJ2-3, with D perhaps TRBD2 (6 bases). The CDR3 runs to 15 residues. Germline V gene lookup returns CDR1 SGDLS and CDR2 YYNGEE. V gave up 0 bases and J gave up 8 bases, with 16 bases separating them. Here the CDR3 reads CASSVESGFGGTQYF. The CDR3 DNA sequence: TGTGCCAGCAGCGTAGAAAGCGGGTTTGGAGGTACGCAGTATTTT.

CDR3 coding DNA: TGTGCCAGCAGTACAGGGAGAGAGACTGAAGCTTTCTTT. It yields the protein CASSTGRETEAFF. The chain couples TRBV2 to TRBJ1-1, with D perhaps matching TRBD1 (6 bases). V was shortened by 5 bases and J by 5 bases, with 12 bases between the two germline ends. Looked up from germline, CDR1 is SNHLY and CDR2 is FYNNEI. This CDR3 contains 13 residues.

V usage is TRBV5-6 and J usage is TRBJ2-1; TRBD1 is a possible D gene (6 bases). This CDR3 region has 14 residues. Trimming pared 2 bases from V and 4 bases from J, leaving 10 bases between. Germline loops: CDR1 SGHDT, CDR2 YYEEEE. The CDR3 here is CASSLDRMYNEQFF. For the CDR3, the DNA is TGTGCCAGCAGCTTAGACAGGATGTACAATGAGCAGTTCTTC. Together with reference TRBV5-6 and TRBJ2-1, the CDR3 gives the full variable domain: DAGVTQSPTHLIKTRGQQVTLRCSPKSGHDTVSWYQQALGQGPQFIFQYYEEEERQRGNFPDRFSGHQFPNYSSELNVNALLLGDSALYLCASSLDRMYNEQFFGPGTRLTVL.

The rearrangement joins TRBV28 to TRBJ2-6; 8 bases map to TRBD1. The CDR3 sequence is 15 residues long. The trim removed 5 bases at V and 6 bases at J, leaving 6 bases unmatched. CDR1 is MDHEN and CDR2 is SYDVKM in the germline V gene. This chain's CDR3 is CASSPTGGTANVLTF. DNA for the CDR3: TGTGCCAGCAGTCCTACAGGGGGAACGGCCAACGTCCTGACTTTC.

The gene calls are TRBV11-2 and TRBJ2-5; 9 nucleotides align to TRBD2. The CDR3 contains 16 residues. J lost 1 base, V lost 5 bases, and 8 bases had no gene match. Germline values: CDR1 SGHAT, CDR2 FQNNGV. CDR3 coding DNA: TGTGCCAGCAGCCGGGGGGGAGCGGGAGGCCAAGAGACCCAGTACTTC. It is translated as CASSRGGAGGQETQYF.

This clone was detected only once. V and J are TRBV29-1 and TRBJ2-7; 12 positions agree with TRBD1. V was clipped by 5 bases and J by 6 bases; unmatched bases: 2. From germline, CDR1 is SQVTM and CDR2 ANQGSEA. The CDR3 is 12 amino acids. CDR3 sequence reads: CSVRDRGREQYF. The CDR3 DNA sequence: TGCAGCGTTCGGGACAGGGGGCGCGAGCAGTACTTC.

V usage is TRBV15 and J usage is TRBJ1-5, with no clear D. Germline CDR1 is LNHNV and CDR2 is YYDKDF (reference sequence). This CDR3 comprises 14 residues. Trimming removed 0 bases from V and 1 base from J, with 4 bases in between. The CDR3 region is CATSRDGSNQPQHF. CDR3 bases: TGTGCCACCAGCAGAGACGGGAGCAATCAGCCCCAGCATTTT.

The genes are TRBV5-1 and TRBJ2-5; 9 bases match TRBD1. The CDR3 extends over 13 amino acids. Unmatched junction bases numbered 4, after V lost 5 bases and J lost 5 bases. Germline V CDR1 and CDR2: SGHRS, YFSETQ. This CDR3 is CASSTGGSETQYF. The CDR3 region has the DNA TGCGCCAGCAGTACAGGGGGCTCGGAGACCCAGTACTTC.

The chain links TRBV28 to TRBJ2-4; D is possibly TRBD1 (6 bases). V was shortened by 5 bases and J by 0 bases, with 11 bases between the two germline ends. The germline V gene encodes CDR1 MDHEN and CDR2 SYDVKM. This CDR3 has 15 amino acids. CDR3 in amino acids: CASSPGQLAKNIQYF. The CDR3 DNA is TGTGCCAGCAGTCCCGGACAGCTAGCCAAAAACATTCAGTACTTC. The whole variable domain, filled in from reference TRBV28 and TRBJ2-4, reads DVKVTQSSRYLVKRTGEKVFLECVQDMDHENMFWYRQDPGLGLRLIYFSYDVKMKEKGDIPEGYSVSREKKERFSLILESASTNQTSMYLCASSPGQLAKNIQYFGAGTRLSVL.